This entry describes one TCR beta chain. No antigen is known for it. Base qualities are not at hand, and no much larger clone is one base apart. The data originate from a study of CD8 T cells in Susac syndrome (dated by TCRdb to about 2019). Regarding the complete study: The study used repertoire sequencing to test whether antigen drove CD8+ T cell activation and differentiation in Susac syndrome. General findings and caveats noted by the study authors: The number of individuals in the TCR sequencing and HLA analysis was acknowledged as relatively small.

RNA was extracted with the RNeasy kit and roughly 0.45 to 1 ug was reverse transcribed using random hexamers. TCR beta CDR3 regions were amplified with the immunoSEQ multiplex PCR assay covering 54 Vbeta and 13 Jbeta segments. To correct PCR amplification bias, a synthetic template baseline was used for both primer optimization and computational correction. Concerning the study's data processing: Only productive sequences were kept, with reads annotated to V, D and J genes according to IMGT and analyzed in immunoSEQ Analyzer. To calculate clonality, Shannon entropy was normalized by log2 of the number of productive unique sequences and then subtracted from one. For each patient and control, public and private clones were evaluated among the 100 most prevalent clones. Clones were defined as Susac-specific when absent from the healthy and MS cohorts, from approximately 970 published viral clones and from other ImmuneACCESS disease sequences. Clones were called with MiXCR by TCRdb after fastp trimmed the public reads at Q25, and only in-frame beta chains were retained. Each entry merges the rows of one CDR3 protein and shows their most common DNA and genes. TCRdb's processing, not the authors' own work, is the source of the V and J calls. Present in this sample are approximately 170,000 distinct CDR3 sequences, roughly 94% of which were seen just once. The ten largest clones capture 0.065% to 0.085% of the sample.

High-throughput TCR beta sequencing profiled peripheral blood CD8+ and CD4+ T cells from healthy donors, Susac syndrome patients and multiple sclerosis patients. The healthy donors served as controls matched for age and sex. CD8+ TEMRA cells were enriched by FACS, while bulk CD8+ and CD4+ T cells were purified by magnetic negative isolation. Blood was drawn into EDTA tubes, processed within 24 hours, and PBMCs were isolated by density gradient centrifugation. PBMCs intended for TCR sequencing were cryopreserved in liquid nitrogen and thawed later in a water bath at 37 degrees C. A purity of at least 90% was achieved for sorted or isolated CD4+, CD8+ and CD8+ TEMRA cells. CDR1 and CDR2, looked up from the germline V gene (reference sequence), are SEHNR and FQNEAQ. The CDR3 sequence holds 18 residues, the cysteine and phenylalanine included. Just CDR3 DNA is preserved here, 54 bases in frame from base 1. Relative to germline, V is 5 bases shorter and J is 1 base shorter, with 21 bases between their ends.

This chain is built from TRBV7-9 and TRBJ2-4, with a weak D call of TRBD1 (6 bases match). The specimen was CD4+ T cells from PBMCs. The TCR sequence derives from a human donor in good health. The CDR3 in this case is CASSTARQAPLAKNIQYF. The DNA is TGTGCCAGCAGCACAGCAAGACAGGCCCCTTTGGCCAAAAACATTCAGTACTTC.